Listed here are 24 T cell receptor beta chains from one sample, sequenced in a study of cytomegalovirus exposure and HLA in healthy donors. PCR employed 60 Vbeta and 13 Jbeta primers. Profiled with immunoSEQ multiplex PCR; TCRdb holds only in-frame clones, not every one. The sample includes around 150,000 clones, over 75% seen only once; the top ten take around 0.97%. Material for sequencing was PBMCs. These receptors were collected from a woman in her 50s in good health and CMV-seropositive.

The chain uses TRBV10-3 and TRBJ1-2; 10 nucleotides match TRBD1. V dropped 10 bases and J dropped 7; count of bases not matched to a gene: 9. The CDR3 length is 13 residues. Per germline, CDR1 ENHRY and CDR2 SYGVKD. CDR3 sequence reads: CATGQGEVFGYTF. The CDR3 DNA is TGTGCCACAGGACAGGGGGAAGTGTTTGGCTACACCTTC.

In this sample, this clone turned up once. The V gene is TRBV4-1, the J gene TRBJ2-7; D is ambiguous. V gave up 0 bases and J gave up 7 bases, with 10 bases separating them. CDR1 MGHRA and CDR2 YSYEKL come from the germline V gene. The CDR3 covers 13 residues. The CDR3 nucleotides are TGCGCCAGCAGCCAAGATTGGAGCCTGGAGCAGTACTTC. Encoded protein: CASSQDWSLEQYF.

The rearrangement joins TRBV7-2 to TRBJ2-1; 8 nucleotides agree with TRBD2. In germline, CDR1 is SGHTA, CDR2 FQGNSA. The J segment lost 8 bases and the V segment lost 1 base, leaving 7 bases of the junction unmatched. The length of the CDR3 is 15 residues. The CDR3 DNA reads TGTGCCAGCAGCTTAGGTTCGGGGGGGCTCTATGAGCAGTTCTTC. Protein product: CASSLGSGGLYEQFF.

This clone was observed once. The genes are TRBV6-1 and TRBJ1-1; D gene ambiguous. Germline V gene lookup returns CDR1 MNHNS and CDR2 SASEGT. The V end lost 2 bases, the J end lost 13 bases, and 11 bases lay between the germline ends. The CDR3 has 11 residues. CDR3 bases: TGTGCCAGCAGTGAAACCTTCGAGGATTTCTTT. It translates to CASSETFEDFF.

The chain has TRBV5-1 and TRBJ2-4; 10 positions agree with TRBD2. Germline CDR1 reads SGHRS; CDR2 reads YFSETQ. V gave up 0 bases and J gave up 4 bases; unmatched junction bases: 4. This CDR3 is 16 amino acids long. The CDR3 here is CASSLDSGGLKNIQYF. The CDR3 nucleotides read TGCGCCAGCAGCTTGGATAGCGGGGGGCTGAAAAACATTCAGTACTTC.

This clone was counted once. The DNA for the CDR3 is TGTGCCAGCAGTTTCGCGGTCGGGGAGCTGTTTTTT. It translates to CASSFAVGELFF. V usage is TRBV27 and J usage is TRBJ2-2; D is ambiguous. Germline lookup yields CDR1 MNHEY and CDR2 SMNVEV (reference sequence). The CDR3 totals 12 residues. The ends were cut back, 3 bases at V and 7 bases at J, with 6 bases in the middle.

This chain uses TRBV29-1 with TRBJ2-5, with 9 bases that match TRBD1. This CDR3 spans 16 amino acids. Germline trimming cut 5 bases from V and 4 bases from J; bases unmatched to any gene: 14. Germline-derived CDR1 and CDR2 are SQVTM and ANQGSEA. In DNA, the CDR3 is TGCAGCGTTCTTAAAGGGACAGGGATAAATTCAGAGACCCAGTACTTC. Translation: CSVLKGTGINSETQYF.

The chain couples TRBV28 to TRBJ1-2, with TRBD1 identical over 12 bases. Germline trimming cut 3 bases from V and 8 bases from J; bases unmatched to any gene: 10. Germline values: CDR1 MDHEN, CDR2 SYDVKM. This CDR3 is 16 amino acids long. Here the CDR3 reads CASSLTGDRGLKGYTF. In DNA, the CDR3 is TGTGCCAGCAGTTTGACCGGGGACAGGGGGCTGAAGGGCTACACCTTC.

The chain has TRBV2 and TRBJ2-5, with 9 bases that match TRBD1. The CDR3 length is 17 residues. V lost 2 bases to trimming and J lost 2 bases; unmatched junction nucleotides: 9. The V gene's germline CDR1 is SNHLY and CDR2 FYNNEI. The CDR3 reads CASSERSGQGTQETQYF. The DNA for the CDR3 is TGTGCCAGCAGTGAACGATCCGGACAGGGGACTCAAGAGACCCAGTACTTC.

The chain couples TRBV5-5 to TRBJ2-5; 9 bases agree with TRBD1. CDR3 length: 14 residues. V lost 3 bases to trimming and J lost 3 bases; unmatched junction nucleotides: 3. Germline CDR1 SGHKS, CDR2 YYEKEE (reference sequence). Here the CDR3 reads CASSSRTGEETQYF. The CDR3 coding sequence is TGTGCCAGCAGCTCCCGGACAGGGGAAGAGACCCAGTACTTC.

The chain employs TRBV30 and TRBJ2-1; 10 nucleotides agree with TRBD2. CDR3 length: 15 amino acids. Germline V gives CDR1 GTSNPN, CDR2 SVGIG (reference sequence). The V gene end was trimmed by 2 bases and the J gene end by 5 bases; junction bases not matched to a gene: 6. The CDR3 spells CAWSPNLAGDNEQFF. The CDR3 DNA reads as TGTGCCTGGAGTCCTAATCTAGCGGGGGACAATGAGCAGTTCTTC.

The V gene is TRBV2, the J gene TRBJ1-5, with D maybe TRBD1 (6 bases). V dropped 10 bases and J dropped 5 bases, with 15 bases sitting between them. This CDR3 comprises 13 residues. Germline V gene data show CDR1 as SNHLY and CDR2 as FYNNEI. CDR3 sequence: CATQQGAYQPQHF. The CDR3 DNA is TGTGCCACCCAACAGGGTGCTTATCAGCCCCAGCATTTT.

V gene TRBV6-6 combines with J gene TRBJ1-5; 9 positions match TRBD1. There are 14 residues in the CDR3. The germline V gene has CDR1 MNHNY and CDR2 SVGAGI (reference sequence). The V segment lost 6 bases and the J segment 6 bases; nucleotides outside the gene matches: 6. The CDR3 bases are TGTGCCAGCAGCCCCGACAGGGGGAGTCAGCCCCAGCATTTT. Amino acid sequence: CASSPDRGSQPQHF.

This chain joins TRBV6-1 and TRBJ2-2; D may be TRBD2 (6 bases). Trimming stripped 9 bases from V and 6 bases from J, with 20 bases between. CDR1 is MNHNS and CDR2 is SASEGT in the germline V gene. This CDR3 is 15 amino acids long. CDR3 loop: CASKLGGIQAGELFF. The CDR3 bases are TGTGCCAGTAAACTTGGGGGGATCCAGGCCGGGGAGCTGTTTTTT.

This sequence joins TRBV27 and TRBJ1-2; the D gene is possibly TRBD1 (6 bases). V was trimmed by 5 bases and J by 3 bases, leaving 13 bases between them. There are 14 residues in the CDR3. CDR1 MNHEY and CDR2 SMNVEV come from the germline V gene (reference sequence). Here the CDR3 DNA reads TGTGCCAGCAGTGCGGCAGGGGCCCACTATGGCTACACCTTC. This codes for CASSAAGAHYGYTF.

The J gene is TRBJ1-3, the V gene TRBV6-4; the D is unclear. The ends were cut back, 3 bases at V and 0 bases at J, with 12 bases in the middle. CDR1 MRHNA and CDR2 SNTAGT come from the germline V gene. The CDR3 is 16 amino acids. The CDR3 bases are TGTGCCAGCAGTGAGTTTGGCGGTAGCTCTGGAAACACCATATATTTT. Its protein is CASSEFGGSSGNTIYF.

The chain uses TRBV6-5 and TRBJ1-1; TRBD1 aligns across 7 bases. The CDR3 is 12 residues long. Trimming removed 5 bases from V and 7 bases from J; junction bases left unmatched: 4. Germline V gives CDR1 MNHEY, CDR2 SVGAGI. CDR3: CASSRGTVEAFF. The CDR3 DNA follows: TGTGCCAGCAGTCGCGGGACAGTTGAAGCTTTCTTT.

J is TRBJ2-5 and V is TRBV5-1; D perhaps matches TRBD1 (6 bases). Germline assignment: CDR1 SGHRS and CDR2 YFSETQ. The CDR3 totals 17 residues. The V end was cut by 4 bases, the J end by 5 bases, with 24 bases between. The CDR3 loop is CASSLRQNLQGPETQYF. The CDR3 DNA follows: TGCGCCAGCAGCCTGAGACAAAACTTACAGGGTCCCGAGACCCAGTACTTC.

This chain joins TRBV27 and TRBJ2-7; weak D call: TRBD2 (6 bases). The V gene's germline CDR1 is MNHEY and CDR2 SMNVEV (reference sequence). The V end lost 7 bases, the J end lost 7 bases, and 20 bases lay between the germline ends. The CDR3 is made up of 14 amino acids. CDR3 sequence (DNA): TGTGCCAGCATGTCGCTTGCGGGACTTCGTGAGCAGTACTTC. Its translation: CASMSLAGLREQYF.

The chain has TRBV18 and TRBJ2-1, with TRBD1 matching over 11 bases. Trimming cost V 6 bases and J 7 bases; bases outside gene matches: 11. Germline V gene sequence: CDR1 KGHSH, CDR2 LQKENI. CDR3 length: 16 residues. The CDR3 nucleotides read TGTGCCAGCTCGCCCTTGGACAGGGGGCTTATAAATGAGCAGTTCTTC. Protein product: CASSPLDRGLINEQFF.

This chain connects TRBV9 to TRBJ2-3; 7 bases map to TRBD1. Trimming took 3 bases from V and 2 from J; bases not matched to a gene: 6. Looked up from germline, CDR1 is SGDLS and CDR2 is YYNGEE. This CDR3 comprises 15 residues. This CDR3 reads CASSAGGQFTDTQYF. The CDR3 coding sequence is TGTGCCAGCAGCGCAGGGGGTCAATTCACAGATACGCAGTATTTT. The full variable domain, its missing parts supplied by reference TRBV9 and TRBJ2-3, is DSGVTQTPKHLITATGQRVTLRCSPRSGDLSVYWYQQSLDQGLQFLIQYYNGEERAKGNILERFSAQQFPDLHSELNLSSLELGDSALYFCASSAGGQFTDTQYFGPGTRLTVL.

The chain couples TRBV11-2 to TRBJ1-2; 7 nucleotides line up with TRBD1. With 0 bases clipped from V and 4 bases from J, the junction kept 2 bases outside the gene matches. CDR1 and CDR2 from the germline V gene are SGHAT and FQNNGV. The CDR3 has 14 residues. The CDR3 DNA follows: TGTGCCAGCAGCTTAGAACAGGGGTTCTATGGCTACACCTTC. Encoded protein: CASSLEQGFYGYTF.

The rearrangement links TRBV11-2 to TRBJ2-7; TRBD2 might be the D (6 bases). Trimming shortened V by 6 bases and J by 4 bases, and 13 bases separated the two germline ends. The CDR3 sequence is 13 residues long. The germline V gene encodes CDR1 SGHAT and CDR2 FQNNGV. This chain's CDR3 is CASRGGVGYEQYF. The CDR3 DNA follows: TGTGCCAGCAGGGGGGGAGTAGGGTACGAGCAGTACTTC.

V gene TRBV6-1 combines with J gene TRBJ1-2; TRBD1 matches at 8 bases. The CDR3 loop spans 14 amino acids. V shed 5 bases, J shed 3 bases, and the junction held 5 bases outside the gene matches. CDR1 is MNHNS, CDR2 SASEGT, per germline. The chain's CDR3 is CASSKPTGDYGYTF. CDR3 in DNA: TGTGCCAGCAGTAAGCCGACAGGGGACTATGGCTACACCTTC.